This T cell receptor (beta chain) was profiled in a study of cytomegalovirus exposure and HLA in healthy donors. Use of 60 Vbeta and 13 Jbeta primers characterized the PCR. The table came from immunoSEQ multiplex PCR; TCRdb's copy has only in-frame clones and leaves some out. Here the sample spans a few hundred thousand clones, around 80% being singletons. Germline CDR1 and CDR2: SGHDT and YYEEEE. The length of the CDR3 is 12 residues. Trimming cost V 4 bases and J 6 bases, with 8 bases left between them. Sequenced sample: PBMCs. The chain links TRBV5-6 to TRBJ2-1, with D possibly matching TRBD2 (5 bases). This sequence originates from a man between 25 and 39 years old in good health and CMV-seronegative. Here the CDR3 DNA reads TGTGCCAGCAGCCCCGAGGGCAATGAGCAGTTCTTC. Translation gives CASSPEGNEQFF.